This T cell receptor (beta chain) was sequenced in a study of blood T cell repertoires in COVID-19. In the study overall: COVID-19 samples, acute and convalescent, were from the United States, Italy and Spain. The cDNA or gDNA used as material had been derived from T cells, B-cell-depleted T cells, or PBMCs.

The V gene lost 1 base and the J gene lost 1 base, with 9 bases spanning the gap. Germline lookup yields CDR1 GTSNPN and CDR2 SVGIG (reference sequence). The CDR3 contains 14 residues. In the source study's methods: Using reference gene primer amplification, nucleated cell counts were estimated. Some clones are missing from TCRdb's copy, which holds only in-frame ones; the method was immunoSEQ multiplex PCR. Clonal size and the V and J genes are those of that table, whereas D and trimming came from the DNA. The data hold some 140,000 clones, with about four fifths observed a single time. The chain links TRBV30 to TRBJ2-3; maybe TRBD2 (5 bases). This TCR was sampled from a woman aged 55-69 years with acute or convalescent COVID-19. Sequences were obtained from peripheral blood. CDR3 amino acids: CAWSAGSGTDTQYF. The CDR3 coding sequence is TGTGCCTGGAGTGCGGGGAGCGGCACAGATACGCAGTATTTT. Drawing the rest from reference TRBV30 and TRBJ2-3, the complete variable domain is SQTIHQWPATLVQPVGSPLSLECTVEGTSNPNLYWYRQAAGRGLQLLFYSVGIGQISSEVPQNLSASRPQDRQFILSSKKLLLSDSGFYLCAWSAGSGTDTQYFGPGTRLTVL.